This record looks at one T cell receptor (beta chain) sequence and its context. Antigen specificity is unknown. The data derive from a study of cytomegalovirus exposure and HLA in healthy donors. Notes on the study in general: Common viral pathogens seemed to be connected with several of the most significant clusters, according to a later analysis. More clonal expansion characterized HLA-associated TCR beta chains than equally common others in a later analysis. For presence/absence analyses, sequencing depth was assumed to be roughly uniform across donors.

Researchers ran the PCR with 60 Vbeta and 13 Jbeta primers. Sequencing was performed with immunoSEQ multiplex PCR; in TCRdb, only in-frame clones are kept and a portion is missing. The sample has roughly 100,000 clones; 70% to 80% are singletons. CDR3 length: 16 amino acids. Germline loops: CDR1 SGHRS, CDR2 YFSETQ. V lost 4 bases and J lost 2, with 15 bases in between. Sample: PBMCs. The V and J genes are TRBV5-1 and TRBJ2-2; D may be TRBD2 (6 bases). The sequence was collected from a female donor in good health and CMV-seronegative. The DNA of the CDR3 is TGCGCCAGCAGCCCCCATCGGGCGGGAAACACCGGGGAGCTGTTTTTT. Translating it yields CASSPHRAGNTGELFF. Filled out from reference TRBV5-1 and TRBJ2-2, the complete variable domain reads KAGVTQTPRYLIKTRGQQVTLSCSPISGHRSVSWYQQTPGQGLQFLFEYFSETQRNKGNFPGRFSGRQFSNSRSEMNVSTLELGDSALYLCASSPHRAGNTGELFFGEGSRLTVL.